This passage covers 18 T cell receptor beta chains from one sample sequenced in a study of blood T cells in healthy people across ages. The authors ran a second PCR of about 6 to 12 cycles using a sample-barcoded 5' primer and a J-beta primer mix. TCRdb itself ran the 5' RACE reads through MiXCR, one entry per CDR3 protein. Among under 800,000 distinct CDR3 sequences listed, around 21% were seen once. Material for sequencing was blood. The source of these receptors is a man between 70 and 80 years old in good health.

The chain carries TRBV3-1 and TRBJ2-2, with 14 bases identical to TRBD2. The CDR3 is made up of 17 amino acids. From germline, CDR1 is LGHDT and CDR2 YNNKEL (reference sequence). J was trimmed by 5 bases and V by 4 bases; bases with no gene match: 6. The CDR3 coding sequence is TGTGCCAGCAGCCGAGGACTAGCGGGAGGCAGTACCGGGGAGCTGTTTTTT. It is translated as CASSRGLAGGSTGELFF.

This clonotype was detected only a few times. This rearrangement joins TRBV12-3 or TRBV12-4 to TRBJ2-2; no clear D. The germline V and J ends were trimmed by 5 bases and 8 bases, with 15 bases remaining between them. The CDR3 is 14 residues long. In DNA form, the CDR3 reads TGTGCCAGCAGTCCCGGACCGATAAAAGGGGAGCTGTTTTTT. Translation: CASSPGPIKGELFF.

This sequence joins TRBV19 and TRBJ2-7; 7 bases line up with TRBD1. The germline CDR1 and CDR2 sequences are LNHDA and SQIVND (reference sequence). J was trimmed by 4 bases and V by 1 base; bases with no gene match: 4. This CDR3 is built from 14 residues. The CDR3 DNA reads TGTGCCAGTAGTATAGCGGGGACAGAGTACGAGCAGTACTTC. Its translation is CASSIAGTEYEQYF.

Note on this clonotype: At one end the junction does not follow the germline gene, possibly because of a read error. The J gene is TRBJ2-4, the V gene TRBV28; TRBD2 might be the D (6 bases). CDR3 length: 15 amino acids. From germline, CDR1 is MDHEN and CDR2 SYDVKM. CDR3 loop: CAGSRSEGVKNIQYF. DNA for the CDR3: TGTGCCGGCAGCCGGTCGGAGGGCGTAAAAAACATTCAGTACTTC.

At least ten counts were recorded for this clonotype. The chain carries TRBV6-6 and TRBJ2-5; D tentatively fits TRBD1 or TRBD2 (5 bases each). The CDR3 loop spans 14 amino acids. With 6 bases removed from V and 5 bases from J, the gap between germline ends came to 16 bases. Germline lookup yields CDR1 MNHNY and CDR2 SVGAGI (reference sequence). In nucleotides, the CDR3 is TGTGCCAGCAGGCTCCGGGACCCCTGGGAGACCCAGTACTTC. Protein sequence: CASRLRDPWETQYF.

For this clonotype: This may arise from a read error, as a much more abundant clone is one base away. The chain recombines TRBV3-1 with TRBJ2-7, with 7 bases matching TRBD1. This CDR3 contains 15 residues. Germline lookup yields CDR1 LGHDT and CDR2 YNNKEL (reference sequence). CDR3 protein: CASGHSPGTEGEQYF. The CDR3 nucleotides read TGTGCCAGCGGCCATTCCCCCGGGACAGAGGGCGAGCAGTACTTC.

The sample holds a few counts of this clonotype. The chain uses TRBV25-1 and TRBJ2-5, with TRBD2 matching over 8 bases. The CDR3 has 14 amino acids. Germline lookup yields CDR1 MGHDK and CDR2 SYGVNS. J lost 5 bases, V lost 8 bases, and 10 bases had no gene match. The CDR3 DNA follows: TGTGCCAGCTCGTTACCGGGACTAGAGGAGACCCAGTACTTC. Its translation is CASSLPGLEETQYF.

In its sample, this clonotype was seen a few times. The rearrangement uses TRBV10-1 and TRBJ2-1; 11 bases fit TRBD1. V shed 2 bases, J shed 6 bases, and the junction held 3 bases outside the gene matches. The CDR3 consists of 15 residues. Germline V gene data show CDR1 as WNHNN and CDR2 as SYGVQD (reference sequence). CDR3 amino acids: CASSELGQGVNEQFF. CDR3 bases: TGCGCCAGCAGTGAGCTGGGACAGGGGGTCAATGAGCAGTTCTTC.

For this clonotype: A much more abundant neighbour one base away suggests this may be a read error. DNA for the CDR3: TGTGCCAGCAGTCCAGACAGCCAAGAGACCCTGTACTTC. Its translation: CASSPDSQETLYF. The rearrangement links TRBV28 to TRBJ2-5; D is perhaps TRBD1 (5 bases). Germline V gene data show CDR1 as MDHEN and CDR2 as SYDVKM. This CDR3 comprises 13 residues.

In DNA form, the CDR3 reads TGTGCCAGCAGTTCATCAGGGGAGTGGACTGAAGCTTTCTTT. Translating it yields CASSSSGEWTEAFF. This chain links TRBV28 with TRBJ1-1; possibly TRBD1 for D (6 bases). Germline values: CDR1 MDHEN, CDR2 SYDVKM. The CDR3 length is 14 residues. V lost 4 bases and J lost 5, with 14 bases in between.

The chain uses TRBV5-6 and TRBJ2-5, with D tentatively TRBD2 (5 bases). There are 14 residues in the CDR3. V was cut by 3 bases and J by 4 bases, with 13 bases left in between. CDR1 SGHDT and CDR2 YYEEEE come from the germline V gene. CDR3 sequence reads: CASSSPDYPETQYF. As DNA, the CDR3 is TGTGCCAGCAGCTCCCCAGACTACCCAGAGACCCAGTACTTC.

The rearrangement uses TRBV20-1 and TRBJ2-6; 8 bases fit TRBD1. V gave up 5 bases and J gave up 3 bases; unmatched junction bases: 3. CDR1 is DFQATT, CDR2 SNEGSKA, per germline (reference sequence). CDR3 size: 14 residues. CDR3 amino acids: CSARTGNGANVLTF. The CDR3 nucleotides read TGCAGTGCTCGGACAGGGAATGGGGCCAACGTCCTGACTTTC.

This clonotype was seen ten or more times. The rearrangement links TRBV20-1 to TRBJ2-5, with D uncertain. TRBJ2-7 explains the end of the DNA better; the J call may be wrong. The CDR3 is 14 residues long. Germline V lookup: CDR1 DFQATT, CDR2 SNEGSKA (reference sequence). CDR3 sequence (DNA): TGCAGTGCTAGAGTACCCCTAGGGTCCTACGAGCAGTACTTC. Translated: CSARVPLGSYEQYF.

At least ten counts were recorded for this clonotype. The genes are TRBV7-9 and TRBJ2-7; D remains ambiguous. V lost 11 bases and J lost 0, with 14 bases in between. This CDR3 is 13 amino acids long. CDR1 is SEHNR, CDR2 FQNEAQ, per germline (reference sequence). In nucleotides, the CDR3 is TGTGCCGGCTCCCGGGCGGACTCCTACGAGCAGTACTTC. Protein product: CAGSRADSYEQYF.

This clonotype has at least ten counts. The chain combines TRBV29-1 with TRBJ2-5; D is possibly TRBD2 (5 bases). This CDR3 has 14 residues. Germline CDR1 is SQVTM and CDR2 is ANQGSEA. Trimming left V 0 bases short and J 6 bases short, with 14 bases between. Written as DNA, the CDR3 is TGCAGCGTTGAAGATCGAGGGCTGATGCAGACCCAGTACTTC. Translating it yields CSVEDRGLMQTQYF.

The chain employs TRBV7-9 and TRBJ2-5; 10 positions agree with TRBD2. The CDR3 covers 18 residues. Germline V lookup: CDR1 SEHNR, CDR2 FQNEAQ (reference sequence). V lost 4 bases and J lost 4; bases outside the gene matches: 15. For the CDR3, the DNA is TGTGCCAGCAGCTCGTCCGTGACTAGCGGGCTCGCTGGAGAGACCCAGTACTTC. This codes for CASSSSVTSGLAGETQYF.

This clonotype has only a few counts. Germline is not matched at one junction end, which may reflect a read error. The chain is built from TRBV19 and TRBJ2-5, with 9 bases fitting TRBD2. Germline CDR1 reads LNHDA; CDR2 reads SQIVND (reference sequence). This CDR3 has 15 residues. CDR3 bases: TGTGCTAGTAGTATATCGGCGGGAGGGAAAGAGACCCAGTACTTC. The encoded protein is CASSISAGGKETQYF. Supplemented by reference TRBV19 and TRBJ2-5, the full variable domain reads DGGITQSPKYLFRKEGQNVTLSCEQNLNHDAMYWYRQDPGQGLRLIYYSQIVNDFQKGDIAEGYSVSREKKESFPLTVTSAQKNPTAFYLCASSISAGGKETQYFGPGTRLLVL.

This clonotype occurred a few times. CDR3 in DNA: TGTGCCAGCAGTTTTGACGCGGTGGGCACAGATACGCAGTATTTT. Its translation: CASSFDAVGTDTQYF. The J gene is TRBJ2-3, the V gene TRBV12-3 or TRBV12-4; no definite D call. Trimming stripped 3 bases from V and 1 base from J, with 11 bases between. The CDR3 has 15 amino acids.